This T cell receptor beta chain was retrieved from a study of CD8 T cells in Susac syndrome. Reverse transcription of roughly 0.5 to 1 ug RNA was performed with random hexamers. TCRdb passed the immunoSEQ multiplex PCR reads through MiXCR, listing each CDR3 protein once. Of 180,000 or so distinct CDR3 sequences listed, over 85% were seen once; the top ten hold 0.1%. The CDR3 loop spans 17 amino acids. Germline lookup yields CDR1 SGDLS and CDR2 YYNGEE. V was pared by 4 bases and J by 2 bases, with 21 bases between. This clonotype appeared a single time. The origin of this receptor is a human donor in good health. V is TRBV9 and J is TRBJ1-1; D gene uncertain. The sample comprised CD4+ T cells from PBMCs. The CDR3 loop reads CASSPPFARQPNTEAFF. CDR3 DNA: TGTGCCAGCAGCCCCCCCTTTGCTCGTCAGCCTAACACTGAAGCTTTCTTT.